One and the same sample provided the 2 T cell receptor beta chains below, sequenced in a study of blood T cells in healthy people across ages. With a J-beta primer mix and a sample-barcoded 5' primer, a second PCR ran about 7 to 12 cycles. TCRdb redid the calling of the 5' RACE reads with MiXCR, one entry per CDR3 protein. Counted here are about 1.7 million distinct CDR3 sequences, roughly 27% occurring once; the ten biggest clones make up 7.7%. Sequences were obtained from blood. The receptors stem from a woman in her thirties in good health.

Many counts were recorded for this clonotype. The chain has TRBV10-3 and TRBJ2-3, with TRBD1 matching over 7 bases. The CDR3 is 14 amino acids. Germline assignment: CDR1 ENHRY and CDR2 SYGVKD. The V gene end was trimmed by 6 bases and the J gene end by 3 bases; junction bases not matched to a gene: 6. CDR3 DNA: TGTGCCATCAGGTCCGGGACAGCGACAGATACGCAGTATTTT. Encoded protein: CAIRSGTATDTQYF.

This clonotype was counted only a few times. One end of the junction does not line up with germline, which may come from a read error. This rearrangement joins TRBV7-2 to TRBJ2-1; 7 bases fit TRBD2. Per the germline V gene, CDR1 is SGHTA and CDR2 is FQGNSA. This CDR3 spans 14 amino acids. CDR3 DNA: TGTGTCAGCAGCGACGGGACTATTTTTGGTGAGCAGTTCTTC. Encoded protein: CVSSDGTIFGEQFF.